A single sample is the source of the 9 T cell receptor beta chains below, sequenced in a study of T cell changes during pregnancy in multiple sclerosis. Clones were sequenced by immunoSEQ multiplex PCR, and TCRdb holds only the in-frame ones, with some missing. The sample includes around 110,000 clones, 92% of them seen just once. The sequencing here drew on peripheral blood, taken in the third trimester of pregnancy. These receptors were collected from a female donor with multiple sclerosis, enrolled in a pregnancy study.

The chain combines TRBV2 with TRBJ2-1; 8 bases map to TRBD2. Per the germline V gene, CDR1 is SNHLY and CDR2 is FYNNEI. V was clipped by 6 bases and J by 12 bases; unmatched bases: 10. This CDR3 region has 13 residues. This CDR3 is CASSAGTSYGQFF. CDR3 nucleotide sequence: TGTGCCAGCAGCGCCGGGACTAGTTACGGGCAGTTCTTC.

This chain connects TRBV27 to TRBJ1-1; D is perhaps TRBD1 (5 bases). V lost 5 bases, J lost 8 bases, and 15 bases lay in between. Per the germline V gene, CDR1 is MNHEY and CDR2 is SMNVEV (reference sequence). The length of the CDR3 is 13 residues. As DNA, the CDR3 is TGTGCCAGCAGTGGGGGGAGTCCTCGGGAAGCTTTCTTT. Amino acid sequence: CASSGGSPREAFF.

The chain employs TRBV5-1 and TRBJ1-6; 9 bases are a match to TRBD1. Trimming cost V 4 bases and J 8 bases; bases outside gene matches: 7. The germline V gene encodes CDR1 SGHRS and CDR2 YFSETQ. The CDR3 spans 15 residues. The CDR3 DNA reads TGCGCCAGCAGCCGGGGGACAGGGATAGATTCACCCCTCCACTTT. Its translation is CASSRGTGIDSPLHF. Variable domain in full (rest from reference TRBV5-1 and TRBJ1-6): KAGVTQTPRYLIKTRGQQVTLSCSPISGHRSVSWYQQTPGQGLQFLFEYFSETQRNKGNFPGRFSGRQFSNSRSEMNVSTLELGDSALYLCASSRGTGIDSPLHFGNGTRLTVT.

This clone was recorded a few times. J is TRBJ1-1 and V is TRBV6-1; D not certain. The ends were cut back, 4 bases at V and 4 bases at J, with 13 bases in the middle. The CDR3 is 14 amino acids. Per the germline V gene, CDR1 is MNHNS and CDR2 is SASEGT. The CDR3 reads CASSVEGWVTEAFF. CDR3 DNA sequence: TGTGCCAGCAGTGTTGAGGGTTGGGTCACTGAAGCTTTCTTT.

V usage is TRBV7-2 and J usage is TRBJ1-5, with D perhaps TRBD1 (5 bases). V was cut by 9 bases and J by 2 bases, with 14 bases left in between. From germline, CDR1 is SGHTA and CDR2 FQGNSA. The CDR3 contains 14 residues. The CDR3 DNA sequence: TGTGCCAGTAGATGGGGGGTCGGCAATCAGCCCCAGCATTTT. This sequence encodes CASRWGVGNQPQHF. The full variable domain, rest sourced from reference TRBV7-2 and TRBJ1-5, is GAGVSQSPSNKVTEKGKDVELRCDPISGHTALYWYRQSLGQGLEFLIYFQGNSAPDKSGLPSDRFSAERTGGSVSTLTIQRTQQEDSAVYLCASRWGVGNQPQHFGDGTRLSIL.

The genes are TRBV6-5 and TRBJ1-1, with a weak D call TRBD1 (6 bases). Per germline, CDR1 MNHEY and CDR2 SVGAGI. V lost 4 bases, J lost 3 bases, and 12 bases lay in between. The CDR3 totals 14 residues. CDR3 nucleotide sequence: TGTGCCAGCAGTTCGAGGGGGGGGGACACTGAAGCTTTCTTT. This translates into CASSSRGGDTEAFF.

The J gene is TRBJ2-5, the V gene TRBV7-3; weak D call: TRBD2 (6 bases). V lost 6 bases and J 3 bases, leaving 11 bases between the germline ends. Germline V gene data show CDR1 as SGHTA and CDR2 as FQGTGA. CDR3 size: 13 residues. CDR3: CASSRGTEETQYF. CDR3 in DNA: TGTGCCAGCAGTCGCGGGACTGAAGAGACCCAGTACTTC. The full variable domain, its missing parts supplied by reference TRBV7-3 and TRBJ2-5, is GAGVSQTPSNKVTEKGKYVELRCDPISGHTALYWYRQSLGQGPEFLIYFQGTGAADDSGLPNDRFFAVRPEGSVSTLKIQRTERGDSAVYLCASSRGTEETQYFGPGTRLLVL.

The CDR3, as DNA: TGCGCCAGCAGCGCCGGGGGGATCAATCAGCCCCAGCATTTT. It is translated as CASSAGGINQPQHF. The rearrangement links TRBV5-1 to TRBJ1-5; D might be TRBD1 (5 bases). The CDR3 runs to 14 residues. V lost 4 bases to trimming and J lost 3 bases, with 11 bases between them. CDR1 is SGHRS and CDR2 is YFSETQ in the germline V gene.

The rearrangement links TRBV19 to TRBJ2-1, with 10 bases identical to TRBD1. Germline trimming cut 6 bases from V and 6 bases from J; bases unmatched to any gene: 5. Germline CDR1 LNHDA, CDR2 SQIVND (reference sequence). There are 14 residues in the CDR3. The CDR3 DNA reads TGTGCCAGTAGCCTCCGGGACAGGGGCAATGAGCAGTTCTTC. Translation gives CASSLRDRGNEQFF.